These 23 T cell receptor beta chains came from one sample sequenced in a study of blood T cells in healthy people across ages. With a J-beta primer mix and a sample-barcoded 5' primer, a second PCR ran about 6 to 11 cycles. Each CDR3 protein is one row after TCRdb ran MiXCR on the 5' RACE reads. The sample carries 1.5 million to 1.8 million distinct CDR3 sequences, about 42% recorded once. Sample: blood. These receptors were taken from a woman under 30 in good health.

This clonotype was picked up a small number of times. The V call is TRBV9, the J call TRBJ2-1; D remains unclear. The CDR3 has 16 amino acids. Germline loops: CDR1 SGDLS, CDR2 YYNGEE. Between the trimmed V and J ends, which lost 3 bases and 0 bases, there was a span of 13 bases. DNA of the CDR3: TGTGCCAGCAGCGAGCCCCCCAGCGACTCCTACAATGAGCAGTTCTTC. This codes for CASSEPPSDSYNEQFF.

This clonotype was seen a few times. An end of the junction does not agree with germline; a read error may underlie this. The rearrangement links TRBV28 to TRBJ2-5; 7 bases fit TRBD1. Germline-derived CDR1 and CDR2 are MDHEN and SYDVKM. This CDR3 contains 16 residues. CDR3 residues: CASSSFRDSHQETQYF. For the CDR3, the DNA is TGTGCCAGCAGCTCTTTCCGGGACAGCCACCAAGAGACTCAGTACTTC.

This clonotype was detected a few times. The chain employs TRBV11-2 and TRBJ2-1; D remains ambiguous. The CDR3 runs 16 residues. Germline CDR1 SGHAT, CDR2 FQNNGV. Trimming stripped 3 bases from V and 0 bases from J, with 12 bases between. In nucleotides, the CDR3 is TGTGCCAGCAGCTTGGTGTGGGTCTCCTCCTACAATGAGCAGTTCTTC. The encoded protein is CASSLVWVSSYNEQFF.

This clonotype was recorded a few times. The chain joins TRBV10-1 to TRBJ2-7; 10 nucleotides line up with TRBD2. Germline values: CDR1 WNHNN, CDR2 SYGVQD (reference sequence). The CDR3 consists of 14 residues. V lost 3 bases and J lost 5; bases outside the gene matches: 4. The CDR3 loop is CASSDRLAGDEQYF. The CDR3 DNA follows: TGCGCCAGCAGTGACAGGCTAGCGGGGGACGAGCAGTACTTC.

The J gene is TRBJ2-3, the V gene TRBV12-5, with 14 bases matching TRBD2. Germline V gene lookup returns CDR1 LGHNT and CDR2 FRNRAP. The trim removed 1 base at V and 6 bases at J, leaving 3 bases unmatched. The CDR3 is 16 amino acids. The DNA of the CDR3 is TGTGCTAGTGGTTTGGGACTAGCGGGGGGGCCCGATACGCAGTATTTT. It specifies CASGLGLAGGPDTQYF.

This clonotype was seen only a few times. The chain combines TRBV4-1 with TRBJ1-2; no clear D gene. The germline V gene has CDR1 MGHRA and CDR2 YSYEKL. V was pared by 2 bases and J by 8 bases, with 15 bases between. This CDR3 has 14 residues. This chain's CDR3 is CASSQSRGLGGYTF. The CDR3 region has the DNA TGCGCCAGCAGCCAAAGTCGAGGTTTAGGAGGCTACACCTTC.

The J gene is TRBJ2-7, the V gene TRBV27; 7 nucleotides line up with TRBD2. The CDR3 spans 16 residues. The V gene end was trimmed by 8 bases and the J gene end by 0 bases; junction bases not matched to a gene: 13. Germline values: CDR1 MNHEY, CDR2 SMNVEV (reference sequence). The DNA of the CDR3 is TGTGCCAGCCTCCCTTGGCGGGGGTACTCCTCCTACGAGCAGTACTTC. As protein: CASLPWRGYSSYEQYF.

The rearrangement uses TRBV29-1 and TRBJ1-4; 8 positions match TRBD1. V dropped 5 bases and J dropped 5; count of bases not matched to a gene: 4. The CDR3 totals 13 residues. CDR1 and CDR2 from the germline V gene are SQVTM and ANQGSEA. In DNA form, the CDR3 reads TGCAGCGTTAGGACAGGGTACAATGAAAAACTGTTTTTT. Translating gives CSVRTGYNEKLFF.

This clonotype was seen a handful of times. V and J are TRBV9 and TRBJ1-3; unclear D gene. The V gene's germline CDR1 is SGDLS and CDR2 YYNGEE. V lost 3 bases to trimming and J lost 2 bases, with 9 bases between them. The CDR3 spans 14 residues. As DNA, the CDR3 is TGTGCCAGCAGCGGGCTAACTCCTGGAAACACCATATATTTT. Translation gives CASSGLTPGNTIYF.

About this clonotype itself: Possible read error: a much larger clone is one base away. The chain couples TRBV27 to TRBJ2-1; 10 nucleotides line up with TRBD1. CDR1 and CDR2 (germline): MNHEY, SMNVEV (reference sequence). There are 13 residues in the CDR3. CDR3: CASSPDRGNERFF. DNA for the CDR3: TGTGCCAGCAGTCCGGACAGGGGGAATGAGCGGTTCTTC.

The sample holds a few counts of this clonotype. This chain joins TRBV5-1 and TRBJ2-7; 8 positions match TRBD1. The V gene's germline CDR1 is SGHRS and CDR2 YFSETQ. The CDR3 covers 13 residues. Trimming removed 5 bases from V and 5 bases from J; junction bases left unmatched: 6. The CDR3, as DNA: TGCGCCAGCAGTCCGGGACAGGACAACGAGCAGTACTTC. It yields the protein CASSPGQDNEQYF.

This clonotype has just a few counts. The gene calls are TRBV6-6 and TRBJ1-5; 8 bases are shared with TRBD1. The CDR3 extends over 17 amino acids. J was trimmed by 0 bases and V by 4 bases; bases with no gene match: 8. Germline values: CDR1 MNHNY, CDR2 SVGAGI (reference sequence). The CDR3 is CASSWAQGAYSNQPQHF. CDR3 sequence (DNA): TGTGCCAGCAGTTGGGCGCAGGGGGCTTATAGCAATCAGCCCCAGCATTTT.

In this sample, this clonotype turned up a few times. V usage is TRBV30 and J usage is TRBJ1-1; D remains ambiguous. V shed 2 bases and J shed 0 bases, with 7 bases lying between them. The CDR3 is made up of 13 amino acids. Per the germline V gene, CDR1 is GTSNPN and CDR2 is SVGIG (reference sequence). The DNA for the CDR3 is TGTGCCTGGAGTCGAGAGGTGAACACTGAAGCTTTCTTT. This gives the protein CAWSREVNTEAFF.

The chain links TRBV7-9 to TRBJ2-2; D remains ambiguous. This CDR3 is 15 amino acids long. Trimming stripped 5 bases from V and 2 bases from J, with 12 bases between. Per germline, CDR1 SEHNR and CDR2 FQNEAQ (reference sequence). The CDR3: CASSPGQRNTGELFF. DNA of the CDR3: TGTGCCAGCAGCCCCGGGCAGAGAAACACCGGGGAGCTGTTTTTT.

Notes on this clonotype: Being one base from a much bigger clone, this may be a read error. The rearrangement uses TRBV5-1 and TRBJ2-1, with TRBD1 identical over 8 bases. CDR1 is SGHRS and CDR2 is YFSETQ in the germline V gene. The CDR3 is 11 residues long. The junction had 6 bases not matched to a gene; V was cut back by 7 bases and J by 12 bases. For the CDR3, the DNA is TGCGCCAGCGGCCTCGGACAGGGGCAGTTCTTC. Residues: CASGLGQGQFF.

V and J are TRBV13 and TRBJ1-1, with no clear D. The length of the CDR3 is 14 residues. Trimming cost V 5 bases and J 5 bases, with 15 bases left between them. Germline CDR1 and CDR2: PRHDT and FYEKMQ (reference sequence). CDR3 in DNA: TGTGCCAGCAGCCCAGAGGTGCGAGGTACTGAAGCTTTCTTT. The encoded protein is CASSPEVRGTEAFF.

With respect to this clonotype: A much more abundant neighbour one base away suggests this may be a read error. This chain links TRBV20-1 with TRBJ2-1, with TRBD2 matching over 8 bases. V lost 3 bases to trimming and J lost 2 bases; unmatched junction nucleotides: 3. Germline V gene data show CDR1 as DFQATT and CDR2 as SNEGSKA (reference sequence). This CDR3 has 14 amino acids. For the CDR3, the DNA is TGCAGTGCTAGCGGGAGGGCCACCTACAATGAGCAGTTCTTC. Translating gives CSASGRATYNEQFF.

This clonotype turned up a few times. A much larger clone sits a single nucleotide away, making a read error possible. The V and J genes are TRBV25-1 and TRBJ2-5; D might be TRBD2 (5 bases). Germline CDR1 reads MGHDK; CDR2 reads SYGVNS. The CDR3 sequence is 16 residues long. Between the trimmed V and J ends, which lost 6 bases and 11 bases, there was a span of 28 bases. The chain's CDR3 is CASSVSAGGPYNEQYF. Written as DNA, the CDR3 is TGTGCCAGCAGCGTCTCGGCGGGCGGTCCGTACAATGAGCAGTACTTC.

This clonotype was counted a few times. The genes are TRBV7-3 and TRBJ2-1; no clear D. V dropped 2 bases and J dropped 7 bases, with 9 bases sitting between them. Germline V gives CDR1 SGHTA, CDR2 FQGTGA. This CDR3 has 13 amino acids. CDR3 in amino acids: CASSLFTDNEQFF. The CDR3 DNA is TGTGCCAGCAGCTTATTTACCGATAATGAGCAGTTCTTC.

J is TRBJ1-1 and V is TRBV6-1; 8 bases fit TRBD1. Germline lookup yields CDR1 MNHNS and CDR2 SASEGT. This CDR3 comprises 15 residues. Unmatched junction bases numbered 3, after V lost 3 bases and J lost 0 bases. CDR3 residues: CASSERTGLNTEAFF. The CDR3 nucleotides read TGTGCCAGCAGTGAGAGGACAGGGTTGAACACTGAAGCTTTCTTT.

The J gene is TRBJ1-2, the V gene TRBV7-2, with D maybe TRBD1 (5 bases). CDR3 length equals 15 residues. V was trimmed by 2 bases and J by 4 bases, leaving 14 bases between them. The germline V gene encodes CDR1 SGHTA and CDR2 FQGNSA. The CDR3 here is CASSLRGGAAYGYTF. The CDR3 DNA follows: TGTGCCAGCAGCTTAAGGGGAGGGGCTGCCTATGGCTACACCTTC.

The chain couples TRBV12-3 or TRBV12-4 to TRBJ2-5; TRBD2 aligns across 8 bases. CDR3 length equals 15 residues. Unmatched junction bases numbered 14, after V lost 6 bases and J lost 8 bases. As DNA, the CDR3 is TGTGCCAGCAGCCCACTTCGGGCGGGGGGAAGAACCCAGTACTTC. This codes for CASSPLRAGGRTQYF.

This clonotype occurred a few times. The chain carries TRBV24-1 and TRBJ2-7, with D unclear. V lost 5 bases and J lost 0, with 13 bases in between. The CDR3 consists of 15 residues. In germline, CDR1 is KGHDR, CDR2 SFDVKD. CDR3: CATSALDGDSYEQYF. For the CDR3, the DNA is TGTGCCACCAGTGCCCTGGACGGAGACTCCTACGAGCAGTACTTC.